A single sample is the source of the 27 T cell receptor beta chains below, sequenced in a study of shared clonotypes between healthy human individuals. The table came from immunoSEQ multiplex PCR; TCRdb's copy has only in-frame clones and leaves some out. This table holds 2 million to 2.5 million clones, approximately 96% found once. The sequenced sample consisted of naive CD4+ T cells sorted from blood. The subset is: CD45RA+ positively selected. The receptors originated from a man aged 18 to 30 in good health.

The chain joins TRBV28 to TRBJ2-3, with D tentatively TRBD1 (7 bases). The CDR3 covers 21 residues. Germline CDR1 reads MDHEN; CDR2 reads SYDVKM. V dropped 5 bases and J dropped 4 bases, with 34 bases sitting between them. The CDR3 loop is CASSLPVGDRRFGGMPDTQYF. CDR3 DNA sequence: TGTGCCAGCAGTCTTCCCGTCGGGGACAGAAGGTTCGGAGGGATGCCAGATACGCAGTATTTT.

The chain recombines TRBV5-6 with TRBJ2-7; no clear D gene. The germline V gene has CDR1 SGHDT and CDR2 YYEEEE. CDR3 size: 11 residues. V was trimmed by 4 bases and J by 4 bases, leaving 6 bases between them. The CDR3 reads CASSHRYEQYF. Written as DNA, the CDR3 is TGTGCCAGCAGCCATAGATACGAGCAGTACTTC.

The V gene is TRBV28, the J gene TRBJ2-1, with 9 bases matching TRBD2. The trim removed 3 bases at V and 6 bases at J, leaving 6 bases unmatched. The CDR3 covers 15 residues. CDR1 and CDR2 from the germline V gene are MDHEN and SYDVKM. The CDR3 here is CASSFLAGQSNEQFF. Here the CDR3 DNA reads TGTGCCAGCAGTTTCCTAGCGGGGCAATCCAATGAGCAGTTCTTC.

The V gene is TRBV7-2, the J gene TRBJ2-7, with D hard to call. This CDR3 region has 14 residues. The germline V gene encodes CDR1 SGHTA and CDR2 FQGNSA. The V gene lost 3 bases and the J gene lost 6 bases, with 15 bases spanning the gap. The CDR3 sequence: CASSFGRPTAEQYF. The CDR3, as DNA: TGTGCCAGCAGCTTCGGAAGACCTACGGCCGAGCAGTACTTC.

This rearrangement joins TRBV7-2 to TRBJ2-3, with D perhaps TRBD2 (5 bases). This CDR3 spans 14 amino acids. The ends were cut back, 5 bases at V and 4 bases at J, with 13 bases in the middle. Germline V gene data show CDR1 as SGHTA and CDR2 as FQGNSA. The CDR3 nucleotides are TGTGCCAGCAGCCCCGACTATGGTTCAGATACGCAGTATTTT. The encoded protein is CASSPDYGSDTQYF.

This CDR3 is CASSFSKGMNTEAFF. The CDR3 bases are TGTGCCAGCAGTTTTTCGAAGGGAATGAACACTGAAGCTTTCTTT. The chain joins TRBV28 to TRBJ1-1; D unclear. The germline CDR1 and CDR2 sequences are MDHEN and SYDVKM. The CDR3 consists of 15 residues. Trimming cost V 3 bases and J 0 bases, with 11 bases left between them.

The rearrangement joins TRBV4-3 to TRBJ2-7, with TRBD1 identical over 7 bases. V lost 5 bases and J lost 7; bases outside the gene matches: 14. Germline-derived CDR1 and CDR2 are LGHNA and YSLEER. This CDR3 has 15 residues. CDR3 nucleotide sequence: TGCGCCAGCAGCTTTAGGACAGGTCCACCTGAGGAGCAGTACTTC. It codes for CASSFRTGPPEEQYF.

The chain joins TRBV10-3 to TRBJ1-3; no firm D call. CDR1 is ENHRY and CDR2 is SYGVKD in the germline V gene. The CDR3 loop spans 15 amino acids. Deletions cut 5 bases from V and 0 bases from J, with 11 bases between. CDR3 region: CAISSNYVSGNTIYF. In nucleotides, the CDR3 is TGTGCCATCAGTTCTAATTACGTCTCTGGAAACACCATATATTTT.

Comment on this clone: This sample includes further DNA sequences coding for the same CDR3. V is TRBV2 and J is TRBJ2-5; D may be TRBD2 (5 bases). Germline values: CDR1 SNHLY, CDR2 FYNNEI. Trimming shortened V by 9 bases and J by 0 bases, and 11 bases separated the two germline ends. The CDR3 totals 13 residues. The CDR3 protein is CASTREYQETQYF. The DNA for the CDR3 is TGTGCCAGTACAAGGGAGTACCAAGAGACCCAGTACTTC.

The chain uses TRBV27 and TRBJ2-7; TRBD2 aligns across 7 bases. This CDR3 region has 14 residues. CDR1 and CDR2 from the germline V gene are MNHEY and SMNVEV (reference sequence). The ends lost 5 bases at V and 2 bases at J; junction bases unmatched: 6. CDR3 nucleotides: TGTGCCAGCAGTCCCGGCGGGGGACCCTACGAGCAGTACTTC. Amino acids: CASSPGGGPYEQYF.

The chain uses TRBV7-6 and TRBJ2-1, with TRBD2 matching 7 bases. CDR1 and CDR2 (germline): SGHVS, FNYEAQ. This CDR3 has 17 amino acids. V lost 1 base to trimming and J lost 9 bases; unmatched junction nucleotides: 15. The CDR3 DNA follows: TGTGCCAGCAGCTTAGTGAGCGGGACTGTAAGGCCGAGTGAGCAGTTCTTC. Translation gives CASSLVSGTVRPSEQFF. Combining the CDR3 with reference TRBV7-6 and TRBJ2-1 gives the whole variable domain GAGVSQSPRYKVTKRGQDVALRCDPISGHVSLYWYRQALGQGPEFLTYFNYEAQQDKSGLPNDRFSAERPEGSISTLTIQRTEQRDSAMYRCASSLVSGTVRPSEQFFGPGTRLTVL.

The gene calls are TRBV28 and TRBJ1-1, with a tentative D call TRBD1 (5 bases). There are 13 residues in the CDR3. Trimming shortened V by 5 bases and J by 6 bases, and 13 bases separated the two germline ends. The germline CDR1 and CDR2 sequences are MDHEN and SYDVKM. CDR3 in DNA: TGTGCCAGCAGTCGGGGCTGGGGTTCTGAAGCTTTCTTT. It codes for CASSRGWGSEAFF.

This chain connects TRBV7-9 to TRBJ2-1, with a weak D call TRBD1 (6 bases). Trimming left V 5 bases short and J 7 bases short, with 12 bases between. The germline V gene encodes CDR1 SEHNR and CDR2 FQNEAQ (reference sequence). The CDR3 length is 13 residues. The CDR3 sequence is CASSQQGTNEQFF. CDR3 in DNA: TGTGCCAGCAGCCAACAGGGTACGAATGAGCAGTTCTTC.

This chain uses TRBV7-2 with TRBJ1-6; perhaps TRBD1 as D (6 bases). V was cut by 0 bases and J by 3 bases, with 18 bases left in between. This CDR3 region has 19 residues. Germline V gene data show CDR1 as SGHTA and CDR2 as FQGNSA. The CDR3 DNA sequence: TGTGCCAGCAGCTTAGCGCAGGTTCGGGGAGGGGGCTATAATTCACCCCTCCACTTT. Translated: CASSLAQVRGGGYNSPLHF.

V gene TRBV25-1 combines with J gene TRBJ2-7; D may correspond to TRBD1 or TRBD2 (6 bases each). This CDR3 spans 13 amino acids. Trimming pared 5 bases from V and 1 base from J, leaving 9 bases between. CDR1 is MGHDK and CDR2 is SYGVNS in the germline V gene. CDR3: CASSRGGSYEQYF. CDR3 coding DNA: TGTGCCAGCAGTCGAGGGGGGTCCTACGAGCAGTACTTC.

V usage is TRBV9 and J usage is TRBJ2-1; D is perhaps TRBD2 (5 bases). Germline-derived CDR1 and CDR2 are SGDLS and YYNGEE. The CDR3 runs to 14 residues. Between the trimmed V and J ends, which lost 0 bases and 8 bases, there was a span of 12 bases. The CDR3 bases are TGTGCCAGCAGCGTAGGAGGGCCGGGCGATGAGCAGTTCTTC. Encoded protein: CASSVGGPGDEQFF.

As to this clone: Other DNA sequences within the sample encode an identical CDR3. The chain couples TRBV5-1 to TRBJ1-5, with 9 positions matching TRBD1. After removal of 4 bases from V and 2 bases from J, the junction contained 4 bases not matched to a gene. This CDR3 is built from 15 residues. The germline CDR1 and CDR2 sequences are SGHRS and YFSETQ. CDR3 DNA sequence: TGCGCCAGCAGCACGGGACAGGGCGGCAATCAGCCCCAGCATTTT. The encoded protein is CASSTGQGGNQPQHF. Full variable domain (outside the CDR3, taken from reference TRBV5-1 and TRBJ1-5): KAGVTQTPRYLIKTRGQQVTLSCSPISGHRSVSWYQQTPGQGLQFLFEYFSETQRNKGNFPGRFSGRQFSNSRSEMNVSTLELGDSALYLCASSTGQGGNQPQHFGDGTRLSIL.

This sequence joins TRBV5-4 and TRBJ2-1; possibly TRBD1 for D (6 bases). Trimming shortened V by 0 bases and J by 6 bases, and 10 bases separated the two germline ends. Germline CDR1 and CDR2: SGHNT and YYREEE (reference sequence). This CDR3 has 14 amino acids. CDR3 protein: CASSLVGARNEQFF. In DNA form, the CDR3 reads TGTGCCAGCAGCTTGGTGGGGGCCCGCAATGAGCAGTTCTTC.

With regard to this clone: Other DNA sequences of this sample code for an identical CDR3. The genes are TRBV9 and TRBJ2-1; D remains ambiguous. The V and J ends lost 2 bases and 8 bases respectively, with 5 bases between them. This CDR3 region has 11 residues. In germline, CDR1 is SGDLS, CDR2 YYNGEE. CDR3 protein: CASSVGYEQFF. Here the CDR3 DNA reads TGTGCCAGCAGCGTCGGATATGAGCAGTTCTTC. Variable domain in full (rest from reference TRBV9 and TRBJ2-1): DSGVTQTPKHLITATGQRVTLRCSPRSGDLSVYWYQQSLDQGLQFLIQYYNGEERAKGNILERFSAQQFPDLHSELNLSSLELGDSALYFCASSVGYEQFFGPGTRLTVL.

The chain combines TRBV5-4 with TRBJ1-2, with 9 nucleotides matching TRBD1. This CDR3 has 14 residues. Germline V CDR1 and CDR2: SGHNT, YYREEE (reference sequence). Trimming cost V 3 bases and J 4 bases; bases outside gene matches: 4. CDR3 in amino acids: CASSWDRAFYGYTF. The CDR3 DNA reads TGTGCCAGCAGCTGGGACAGGGCCTTCTATGGCTACACCTTC.

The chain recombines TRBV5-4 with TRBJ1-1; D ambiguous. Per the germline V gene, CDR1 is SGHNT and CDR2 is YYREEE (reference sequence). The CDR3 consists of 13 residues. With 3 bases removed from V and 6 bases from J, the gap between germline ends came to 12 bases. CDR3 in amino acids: CASSSSTLAEAFF. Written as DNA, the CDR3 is TGTGCCAGCAGCTCCTCGACACTCGCTGAAGCTTTCTTT.

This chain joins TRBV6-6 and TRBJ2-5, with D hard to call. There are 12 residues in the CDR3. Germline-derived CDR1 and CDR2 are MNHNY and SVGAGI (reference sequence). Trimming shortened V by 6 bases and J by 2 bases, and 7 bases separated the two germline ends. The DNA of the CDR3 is TGTGCCAGCAGACGGAGTCAAGAGACCCAGTACTTC. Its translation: CASRRSQETQYF.

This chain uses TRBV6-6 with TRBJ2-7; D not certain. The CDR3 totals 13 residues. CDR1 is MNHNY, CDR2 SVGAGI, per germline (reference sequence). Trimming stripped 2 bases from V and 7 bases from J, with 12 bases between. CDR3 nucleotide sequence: TGTGCCAGCAGTTACGCAAATCAGGCGGAGCAGTACTTC. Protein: CASSYANQAEQYF.

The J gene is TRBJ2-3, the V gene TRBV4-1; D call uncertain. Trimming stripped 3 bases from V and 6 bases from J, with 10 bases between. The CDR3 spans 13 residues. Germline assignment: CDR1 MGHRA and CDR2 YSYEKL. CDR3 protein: CASSQRPPDTQYF. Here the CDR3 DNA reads TGCGCCAGCAGCCAGAGGCCCCCTGATACGCAGTATTTT.

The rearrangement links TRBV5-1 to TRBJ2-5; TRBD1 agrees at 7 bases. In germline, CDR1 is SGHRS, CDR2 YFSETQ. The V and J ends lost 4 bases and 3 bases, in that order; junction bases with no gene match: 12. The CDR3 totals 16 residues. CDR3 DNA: TGCGCCAGCAGCAGACTTTCGGGACAGAAAGAAGAGACCCAGTACTTC. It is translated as CASSRLSGQKEETQYF.

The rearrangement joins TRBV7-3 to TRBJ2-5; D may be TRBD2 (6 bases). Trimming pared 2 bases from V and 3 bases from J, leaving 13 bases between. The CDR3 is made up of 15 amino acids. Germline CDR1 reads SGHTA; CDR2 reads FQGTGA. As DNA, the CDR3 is TGTGCCAGCAGCTTAGGGGGGTACGGGAAAGAGACCCAGTACTTC. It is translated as CASSLGGYGKETQYF.

The CDR3 loop is CSVVPIGRTGLYEQFF. The CDR3 nucleotides are TGCAGCGTTGTACCAATCGGCCGGACAGGGCTATATGAGCAGTTCTTC. The chain has TRBV29-1 and TRBJ2-1; 8 bases align to TRBD1. Germline loops: CDR1 SQVTM, CDR2 ANQGSEA. The CDR3 has 16 residues. The V segment lost 4 bases and the J segment 8 bases; nucleotides outside the gene matches: 16.